This record looks at one T cell receptor (beta chain) sequence and its context. The immunoSEQ assay was v3. Libraries were sequenced to some 2 million read pairs (survey) or roughly 4.5-6 million (deep). The protocol was immunoSEQ multiplex PCR, while the TCRdb copy is restricted to in-frame clones and leaves out a portion. The data contain approximately 17,000 clones, approximately 79% of them singletons. This CDR3 has 19 residues. V was clipped by 0 bases and J by 2 bases; unmatched bases: 8. Germline CDR1 and CDR2: MNHEY and SMNVEV (reference sequence). This sample is drawn from a study of TIL therapy for anti-PD-1-resistant metastatic lung cancer. Overall study: Median tumor PD-L1 proportion score was approximately 5.7%. By whole-exome sequencing, median non-synonymous tumor mutation burden was over 1.2 mutations per megabase.

The time point here: pre-treatment sample, taken before nivolumab and TIL therapy. Adults with stage 4 NSCLC were enrolled in a phase I trial. The clonotype was recovered from a person between 30 and 80 years old with non-small cell lung cancer. This chain uses TRBV27 with TRBJ2-3; the match to TRBD2 covers 13 bases. The sequenced sample was blood, obtained at baseline. The CDR3 bases are TGTGCCAGCAGTTTATCCCCCCTTACTAGCGGGAGGGTCACAGATACGCAGTATTTT. Translated: CASSLSPLTSGRVTDTQYF.